Listed below are T cell receptor beta chains from one sample, sequenced in a study of T cell responses to AZD1222 COVID-19 vaccine. Repertoires were generated with immunoSEQ multiplex PCR, while TCRdb's copy carries only in-frame clones and drops some. Of 180,000 or so clones detected, around nine tenths appear once; the ten largest clones hold about 1.5%. The sequencing used peripheral blood, collected on day 0 of AZD1222 vaccination. Receptors were obtained from an adult in good health. Both conserved end residues are part of each CDR3. A D gene is named only where the DNA matches it firmly. Size tells how often a clone was seen (once, few, many) or the class of an expanded clone, and some rows leave it out.

. TRBJ1-5 TRBV24-1 . TGTGCCACCAGTGAGGGCAATCAGCCCCAGCATTTT CATSEGNQPQHF
. TRBJ2-1 TRBV7-2 . TGTGCCAGCAGCTTAGAGACGAGCTCCTACAATGAGCAGTTCTTC CASSLETSSYNEQFF
. TRBJ1-1 TRBV4-1 . TGCGCCAGCAGCCAAGCCCTTCGGAACACTGAAGCTTTCTTT CASSQALRNTEAFF
. TRBJ1-4 TRBV9 . TGTGCCAGCAGCGTAGAACCGACAGGAAAACTGTTTTTT CASSVEPTGKLFF
. TRBJ1-1 TRBV19 TRBD1 TGTGCCAGTAGTCTGACAGGGCTGAACACTGAAGCTTTCTTT CASSLTGLNTEAFF
. TRBJ1-5 TRBV19 TRBD1 TGTGCCAGTACGAGACAGGGGGTCAATATAGGCAATCAGCCCCAGCATTTT CASTRQGVNIGNQPQHF
. TRBJ1-4 TRBV5-1 . TGCGCCAGCAGCCGGGCCCCGGCGGACAGTAATGAAAAACTGTTTTTT CASSRAPADSNEKLFF
. TRBJ1-2 TRBV7-2 . TGTGCCAGCAGCTTACTTTTGGGTGTTGGGTATGGCTACACCTTC CASSLLLGVGYGYTF
. TRBJ2-1 TRBV7-8 . TGTGCCAGCAGCTTAGGTCCTAATGGGGGCAATGAGCAGTTCTTC CASSLGPNGGNEQFF
. TRBJ1-2 TRBV19 . TGTGCCAGTAGCGCTCCCGGGGGCTATGGCTACACCTTC CASSAPGGYGYTF
. TRBJ2-2 TRBV30 TRBD1 TGTGCCTGGAGTGCCCTGGCGACAGGGACCGGGGAGCTGTTTTTT CAWSALATGTGELFF
. TRBJ1-2 TRBV10-2 . TGCGCCAGCAGTGAGTCCTCTGAGAGGGCGCGCGGCTACACCTTC CASSESSERARGYTF
. TRBJ1-5 TRBV6-4 . TGTGCCAGCAGTGACTCGGGGGGGCTCGGGGGCAATCAGCCCCAGCATTTT CASSDSGGLGGNQPQHF
once TRBJ1-1 TRBV7-9 . TGTGCCAGCAGCTTAGGGGGGGTTCTCACTGAAGCTTTCTTT CASSLGGVLTEAFF
. TRBJ1-2 TRBV27 . TGTGCCAGCAGTTTATTTGGGTTGGCTAACTATGGCTACACCTTC CASSLFGLANYGYTF
. TRBJ2-2 TRBV27 TRBD2 TGTGCCAGCAGTGCCTCGCTAGCGGGGGCTAACACCGGGGAGCTGTTTTTT CASSASLAGANTGELFF
. TRBJ2-3 TRBV3-1/TRBV3-2 . TGTGCCAGCAGCCAAGATCGGAGGGGGAATGCAGATACGCAGTATTTT CASSQDRRGNADTQYF
. TRBJ1-6 TRBV6-5 . TGTGCCAGCAGTTACTCGGGACCCAGGGCTTCACCCCTCCACTTT CASSYSGPRASPLHF
. TRBJ1-5 TRBV28 . TGTGCCAGCAGTTTAGCAGGAAGCAATCAGCCCCAGCATTTT CASSLAGSNQPQHF
. TRBJ1-4 TRBV24-1 . TGTGCCACCGCGGGGGAAGGTGAAAAACTGTTTTTT CATAGEGEKLFF
. TRBJ2-3 TRBV18 TRBD2 TGTGCCAGCTCACCACCGGGGACGGGGGGGCCGCTTAATACGCAGTATTTT CASSPPGTGGPLNTQYF
. TRBJ2-1 TRBV6-9 TRBD1 TGTGCCAGCATCCTCACTTGGACAGGCAACAATGAGCAGTTCTTC CASILTWTGNNEQFF
. TRBJ1-1 TRBV6-6 . TGTGCCAGCAGCCCCATTAGGGGGGCGGAAAGCACTGAAGCTTTCTTT CASSPIRGAESTEAFF
once TRBJ2-7 TRBV4-2 . TGTGCCAGCAGCCCAGGACAGACTGGCGCCTACGAGCAGTACTTC CASSPGQTGAYEQYF
few TRBJ1-5 TRBV2 TRBD1 TGTGCCAGCACGGCGCAGGGGGCGGACAATCAGCCCCAGCATTTT CASTAQGADNQPQHF
. TRBJ2-6 TRBV7-2 . TGTGCCAGCAGCAGGGGAAGCTCTGGGGCCAACGTCCTGACTTTC CASSRGSSGANVLTF
. TRBJ1-6 TRBV7-2 . TGTGCCAGCGGCTCGCCGGAGGGCTCCTATAATTCACCCCTCCACTTT CASGSPEGSYNSPLHF
. TRBJ1-1 TRBV7-8 . TGTGCCAGCAGCGCCCCAGGGGCCGCTCTTAACACTGAAGCTTTCTTT CASSAPGAALNTEAFF
. TRBJ1-1 TRBV7-2 . TGTGCCAGCAGCTTAGTGACAGGTTCTTACACTGAAGCTTTCTTT CASSLVTGSYTEAFF